This T cell receptor beta chain was recovered during a study of blood T cell repertoires in COVID-19. About the study: Researchers got acute and convalescent COVID-19 samples from the United States, Italy and Spain.

Per the original methods: Reference gene primer amplification in the assay estimated nucleated cell counts. Clones were sequenced by immunoSEQ multiplex PCR, and TCRdb holds only the in-frame ones, with some missing. V, J and clone size reflect that table, while D and trimming were determined from the DNA. The sample has 190,000 or so clones; approximately 86% are singletons. The CDR3 spans 16 residues. Germline CDR1 reads SGDLS; CDR2 reads YYNGEE. Trimming left V 0 bases short and J 0 bases short, with 10 bases between. Material: PBMCs or T cells enriched from blood (not recorded which). The rearrangement joins TRBV9 to TRBJ2-1; D possibly corresponds to TRBD2 (5 bases). This sequence was found in a young man with acute COVID-19. The CDR3 here is CASSVDVASSYNEQFF. CDR3 DNA: TGTGCCAGCAGCGTAGATGTAGCGAGCTCCTACAATGAGCAGTTCTTC.